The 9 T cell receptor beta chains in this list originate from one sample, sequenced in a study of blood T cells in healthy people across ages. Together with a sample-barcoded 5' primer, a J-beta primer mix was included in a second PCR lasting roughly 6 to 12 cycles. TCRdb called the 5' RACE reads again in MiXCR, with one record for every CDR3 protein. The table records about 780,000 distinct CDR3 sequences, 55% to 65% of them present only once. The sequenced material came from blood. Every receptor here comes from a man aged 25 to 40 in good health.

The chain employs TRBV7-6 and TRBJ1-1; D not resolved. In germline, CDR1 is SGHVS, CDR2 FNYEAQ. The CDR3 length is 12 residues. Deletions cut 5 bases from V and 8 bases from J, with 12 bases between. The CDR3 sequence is CASSRGSTEAFF. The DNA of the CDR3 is TGTGCCAGCAGCCGAGGGAGCACCGAAGCTTTCTTT.

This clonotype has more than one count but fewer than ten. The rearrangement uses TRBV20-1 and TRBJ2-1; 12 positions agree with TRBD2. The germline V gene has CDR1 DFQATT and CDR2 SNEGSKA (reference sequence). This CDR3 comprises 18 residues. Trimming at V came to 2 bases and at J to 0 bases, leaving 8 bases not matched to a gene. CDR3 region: CSARLRLAGASSYNEQFF. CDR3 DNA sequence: TGCAGTGCTAGACTTAGACTAGCGGGGGCCAGCTCCTACAATGAGCAGTTCTTC.

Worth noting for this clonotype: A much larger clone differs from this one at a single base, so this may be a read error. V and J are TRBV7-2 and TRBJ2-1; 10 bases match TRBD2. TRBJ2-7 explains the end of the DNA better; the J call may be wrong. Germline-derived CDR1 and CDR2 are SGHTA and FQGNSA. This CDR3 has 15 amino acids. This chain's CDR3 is CASRRTSGSYNEQYF. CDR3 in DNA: TGTGCCAGCAGACGGACTAGCGGTTCCTACAATGAGCAGTACTTC.

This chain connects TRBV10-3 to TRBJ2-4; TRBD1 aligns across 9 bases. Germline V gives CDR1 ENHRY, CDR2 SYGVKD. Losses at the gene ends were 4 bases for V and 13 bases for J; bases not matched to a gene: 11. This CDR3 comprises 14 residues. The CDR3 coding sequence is TGTGCCATCAGTGGACGGACAGGGGCGGCGGAGCAGTACTTC. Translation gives CAISGRTGAAEQYF.

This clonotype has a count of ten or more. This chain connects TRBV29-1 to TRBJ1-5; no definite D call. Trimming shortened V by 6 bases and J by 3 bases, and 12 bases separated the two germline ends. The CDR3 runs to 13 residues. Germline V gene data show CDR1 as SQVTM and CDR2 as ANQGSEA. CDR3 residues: CSVGNGYNQPQHF. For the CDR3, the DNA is TGCAGCGTGGGAAACGGTTACAATCAGCCCCAGCATTTT.

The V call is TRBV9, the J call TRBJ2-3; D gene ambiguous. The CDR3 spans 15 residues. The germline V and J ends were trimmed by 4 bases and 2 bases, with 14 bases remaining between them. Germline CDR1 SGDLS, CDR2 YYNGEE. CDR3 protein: CASSPTSSYTDTQYF. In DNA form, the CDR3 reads TGTGCCAGCAGCCCAACCTCCTCCTACACAGATACGCAGTATTTT.

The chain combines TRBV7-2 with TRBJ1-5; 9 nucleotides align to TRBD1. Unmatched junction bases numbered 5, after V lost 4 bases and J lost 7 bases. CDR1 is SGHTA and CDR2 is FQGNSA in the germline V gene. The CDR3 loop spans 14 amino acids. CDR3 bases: TGTGCCAGCAGCTCCAGACAGGGGGAGCAGCCCCAGCATTTT. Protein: CASSSRQGEQPQHF.

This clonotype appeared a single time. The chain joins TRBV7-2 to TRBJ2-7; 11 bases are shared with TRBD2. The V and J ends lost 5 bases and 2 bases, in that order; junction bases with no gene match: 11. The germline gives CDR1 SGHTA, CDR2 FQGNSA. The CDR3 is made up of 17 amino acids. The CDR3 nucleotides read TGTGCCAGCAGCATTGCCATAGCGGGGGGGCCCGCCTACGAGCAGTACTTC. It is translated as CASSIAIAGGPAYEQYF.

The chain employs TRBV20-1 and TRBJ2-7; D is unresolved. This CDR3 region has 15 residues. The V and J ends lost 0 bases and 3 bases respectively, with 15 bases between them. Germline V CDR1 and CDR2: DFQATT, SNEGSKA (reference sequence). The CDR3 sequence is CSARDFGLGGYEQYF. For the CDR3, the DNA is TGCAGTGCTAGAGATTTCGGTTTAGGTGGCTACGAGCAGTACTTC.